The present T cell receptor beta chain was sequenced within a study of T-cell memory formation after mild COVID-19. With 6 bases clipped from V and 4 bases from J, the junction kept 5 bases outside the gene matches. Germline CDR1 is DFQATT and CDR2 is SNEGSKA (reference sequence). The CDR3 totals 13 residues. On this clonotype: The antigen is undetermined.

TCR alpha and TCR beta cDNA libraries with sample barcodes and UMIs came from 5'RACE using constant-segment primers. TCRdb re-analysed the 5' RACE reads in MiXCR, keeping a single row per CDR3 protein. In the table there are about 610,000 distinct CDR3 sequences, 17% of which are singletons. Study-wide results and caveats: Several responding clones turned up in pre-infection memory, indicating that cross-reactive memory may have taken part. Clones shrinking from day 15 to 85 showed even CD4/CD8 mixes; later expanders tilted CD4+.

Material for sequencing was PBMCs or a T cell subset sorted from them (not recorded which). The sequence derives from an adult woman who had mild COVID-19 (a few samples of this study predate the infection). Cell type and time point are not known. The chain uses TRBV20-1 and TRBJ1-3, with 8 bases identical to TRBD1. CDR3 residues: CSAAWTGGNTIYF. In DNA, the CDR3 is TGCAGTGCAGCTTGGACAGGGGGAAACACCATATATTTT.